The 29 T cell receptor beta chains given below trace back to one sample, sequenced in a study of breast tumors, draining lymph nodes, adjacent tissues. TCRdb analysed the multiplex PCR reads with MiXCR anew, one entry per CDR3 protein. There are over 15,000 distinct CDR3 sequences in the sample; approximately 57% occur only once, and more than 15% lies in the top ten. Input material: tumor-adjacent breast tissue. Every receptor here comes from a female donor with breast cancer. Some clones in this sample may be carry-over from other donors' samples.

Ten or more counts support this clonotype. V gene TRBV6-1 combines with J gene TRBJ1-5; TRBD1 matches 9 bases. The CDR3 consists of 15 residues. V gave up 5 bases and J gave up 4 bases; unmatched junction bases: 6. Germline V gives CDR1 MNHNS, CDR2 SASEGT. The CDR3 protein is CASSRDRAPNQPQHF. The DNA for the CDR3 is TGTGCCAGCAGTCGGGACAGGGCCCCGAATCAGCCCCAGCATTTT.

This clonotype was observed a few times. V usage is TRBV11-2 and J usage is TRBJ1-6; 10 bases agree with TRBD1. Trimming at V came to 3 bases and at J to 7 bases, leaving 3 bases not matched to a gene. CDR3 length: 15 amino acids. CDR1 and CDR2 (germline): SGHAT, FQNNGV. The CDR3 DNA follows: TGTGCCAGCAGCTTGGGGACAGGGGTCAATTCACCCCTCCACTTT. This sequence encodes CASSLGTGVNSPLHF. The complete variable domain, with remaining parts taken from reference TRBV11-2 and TRBJ1-6, reads EAGVAQSPRYKIIEKRQSVAFWCNPISGHATLYWYQQILGQGPKLLIQFQNNGVVDDSQLPKDRFSAERLKGVDSTLKIQPAKLEDSAVYLCASSLGTGVNSPLHFGNGTRLTVT.

This clonotype was counted at least ten times. This rearrangement joins TRBV20-1 to TRBJ1-1; perhaps TRBD1 as D (5 bases). The V gene lost 3 bases and the J gene lost 2 bases, with 16 bases spanning the gap. Germline-derived CDR1 and CDR2 are DFQATT and SNEGSKA (reference sequence). The CDR3 contains 15 residues. The CDR3 is CSARTGFGDNTEAFF. The CDR3 DNA reads TGCAGTGCTAGGACCGGATTCGGGGACAACACTGAAGCTTTCTTT.

The chain uses TRBV20-1 and TRBJ2-5, with D unclear. Deletions cut 3 bases from V and 5 bases from J, with 13 bases between. This CDR3 is 13 amino acids long. Germline-derived CDR1 and CDR2 are DFQATT and SNEGSKA (reference sequence). The CDR3 bases are TGCAGTGCTAGGGGTCGGTCAGATGAGACCCAGTACTTC. Its translation is CSARGRSDETQYF.

The chain joins TRBV20-1 to TRBJ2-7; 7 nucleotides align to TRBD1. In germline, CDR1 is DFQATT, CDR2 SNEGSKA (reference sequence). This CDR3 region has 14 residues. Germline trimming cut 3 bases from V and 3 bases from J; bases unmatched to any gene: 8. Here the CDR3 DNA reads TGCAGTGCTAGTCTCTCACAGGGGTACTACGAGCAGTACTTC. Residues: CSASLSQGYYEQYF.

The chain uses TRBV7-9 and TRBJ1-2; D is ambiguous. The V end was cut by 0 bases, the J end by 6 bases, with 14 bases between. Germline V gene data show CDR1 as SEHNR and CDR2 as FQNEAQ (reference sequence). The CDR3 consists of 15 residues. CDR3 nucleotide sequence: TGTGCCAGCAGCTTAGCGGCAGCAGGTGGGGATGGCTACACCTTC. Amino acid sequence: CASSLAAAGGDGYTF.

As concerns this clonotype: This CDR3 is missing its conserved last phenylalanine or tryptophan, likely due to a read error. Because the CDR3's place on the DNA is in doubt, the DNA is left out and the CDR3 is given as listed by TCRdb. The CDR3 here is CASGLEVGGG. The gene calls are TRBV12-5 and TRBJ2-5; the D call of TRBD2 is as the table states it, not checked on the DNA. Germline V CDR1 and CDR2: LGHNT, FRNRAP. Ends included, the CDR3 has 10 residues.

Details on this clonotype: Its ends do not fully match the called genes, so a read error is possible. The J gene is TRBJ1-4, the V gene TRBV11-2; 7 positions match TRBD1. The CDR3 runs to 17 residues. Per germline, CDR1 SGHAT and CDR2 FQNNGV. The CDR3: CASSLGYRDSKNEKLFF. As DNA, the CDR3 is TGTGCCAGCAGCTTGGGCTACCGGGACAGCAAGAATGAAAAGCTGTTTTTT.

This clonotype was recorded at least ten times. The rearrangement uses TRBV20-1 and TRBJ1-1; perhaps TRBD1 as D (5 bases). The CDR3 covers 13 residues. V was clipped by 4 bases and J by 10 bases, with 19 bases between them. Germline assignment: CDR1 DFQATT and CDR2 SNEGSKA (reference sequence). The CDR3 is CSATPTAYMGAFF. CDR3 coding DNA: TGCAGTGCTACCCCGACAGCCTACATGGGAGCTTTCTTT.

Regarding this clonotype: This CDR3 is missing its conserved last phenylalanine or tryptophan, likely due to a read error. No DNA is shown, since the ends of the CDR3 on it are uncertain; the CDR3 is the one TCRdb lists. This chain uses TRBV20-1 with TRBJ1-6; no DNA check was done on the table's D call, TRBD1. From germline, CDR1 is DFQATT and CDR2 SNEGSKA (reference sequence). The CDR3 is 11 residues long, counting both termini. The CDR3 spells CSVREGGPLPL.

This clonotype was seen ten or more times. A much bigger clone sits one base away, suggesting this may be a read error. This chain links TRBV7-2 with TRBJ2-5, with 11 bases identical to TRBD2. CDR3 size: 15 residues. Germline lookup yields CDR1 SGHTA and CDR2 FQGNSA. CDR3 coding DNA: TGTGCCAGCAGCTTGGTCCTAGCGGGGGGAGGGACCCAGCACTTC. This codes for CASSLVLAGGGTQHF.

This CDR3 reads CASSPGQGADTQYF. The CDR3 DNA sequence: TGCGCCAGCAGCCCCGGACAGGGCGCAGATACGCAGTATTTT. The chain links TRBV5-1 to TRBJ2-3; 8 bases map to TRBD1. With 4 bases clipped from V and 4 bases from J, the junction kept 5 bases outside the gene matches. Per the germline V gene, CDR1 is SGHRS and CDR2 is YFSETQ. The CDR3 spans 14 residues.

This clonotype appeared a few times. The chain carries TRBV4-1 and TRBJ2-2, with a tentative D call TRBD1 (5 bases). Trimming removed 8 bases at V and 1 base at J, with 11 bases between. Germline V CDR1 and CDR2: MGHRA, YSYEKL. This CDR3 spans 14 amino acids. The chain's CDR3 is CASRPTENTGELFF. The CDR3 region has the DNA TGCGCCAGCCGTCCGACAGAGAACACCGGGGAGCTGTTTTTT.

This chain joins TRBV20-1 and TRBJ1-2; D gene uncertain. Trimming removed 5 bases at V and 5 bases at J, with 15 bases between. Germline CDR1 DFQATT, CDR2 SNEGSKA (reference sequence). CDR3 size: 13 residues. The CDR3 bases are TGCAGTGCTGGACTCCAGGCGCAGTATGGCTACACCTTC. Amino acids: CSAGLQAQYGYTF.

The V call is TRBV9, the J call TRBJ1-3; D gene unclear. This CDR3 is 14 amino acids long. CDR1 and CDR2 from the germline V gene are SGDLS and YYNGEE. V lost 0 bases and J lost 4, with 8 bases in between. The CDR3 DNA follows: TGTGCCAGCAGCGTAGGAGGGCTGGGAAACACCATATATTTT. It encodes CASSVGGLGNTIYF.

The chain has TRBV6-5 and TRBJ1-5, with 9 positions matching TRBD1. J gave up 7 bases and V 6 bases, and 7 bases lay outside the gene matches. The CDR3 is made up of 14 amino acids. Germline lookup yields CDR1 MNHEY and CDR2 SVGAGI. CDR3 residues: CASRDRGGRQPQHF. The CDR3 nucleotides are TGTGCCAGCAGGGACAGGGGTGGGCGACAGCCCCAGCATTTT.

On this clonotype: The junction departs from germline at one end; a sequencing error may be responsible. The V gene is TRBV5-1, the J gene TRBJ1-2; 9 bases match TRBD1. The length of the CDR3 is 15 residues. Per the germline V gene, CDR1 is SGHRS and CDR2 is YFSETQ. CDR3 sequence reads: CASSWEGQGIYGYTF. CDR3 bases: TGTGCCAGCAGCTGGGAGGGACAGGGCATCTATGGCTACACCTTC.

This clonotype is judged large. The rearrangement links TRBV7-9 to TRBJ1-3; no clear D gene. Germline V gene lookup returns CDR1 SEHNR and CDR2 FQNEAQ (reference sequence). This CDR3 is 13 amino acids long. V lost 2 bases and J lost 3, with 5 bases in between. The DNA of the CDR3 is TGTGCCAGCAGCTTAATCGTTGGAAACACCATATATTTT. Amino acid sequence: CASSLIVGNTIYF.

The table lists this clonotype with a few counts. The chain employs TRBV5-1 and TRBJ1-4; D gene ambiguous. Germline loops: CDR1 SGHRS, CDR2 YFSETQ. The CDR3 consists of 11 residues. V dropped 4 bases and J dropped 13 bases, with 11 bases sitting between them. CDR3 residues: CASSQGSRLFF. In DNA form, the CDR3 reads TGCGCCAGCAGCCAAGGGAGCAGACTGTTTTTT.

The chain combines TRBV9 with TRBJ2-3; D is unresolved. V shed 3 bases and J shed 2 bases, with 16 bases lying between them. Germline V CDR1 and CDR2: SGDLS, YYNGEE. The CDR3 is 16 residues long. DNA of the CDR3: TGTGCCAGCAGCGCCGGATCCTCTTTCTCCACAGATACGCAGTATTTT. This gives the protein CASSAGSSFSTDTQYF.

V gene TRBV14 combines with J gene TRBJ1-2; 9 bases agree with TRBD1. V trimming: 4 bases; J trimming: 7 bases; junction bases outside the gene matches: 10. Germline CDR1 is SGHDN and CDR2 is FVKESK. This CDR3 has 15 residues. CDR3 sequence: CASSLPGQGVSGYTF. In DNA, the CDR3 is TGTGCCAGCAGCCTACCGGGACAGGGAGTCAGTGGCTACACCTTC.

This clonotype has just one count. This rearrangement joins TRBV9 to TRBJ2-3, with D tentatively TRBD2 (7 bases). V dropped 4 bases and J dropped 2 bases, with 17 bases sitting between them. Germline lookup yields CDR1 SGDLS and CDR2 YYNGEE. CDR3 length: 16 amino acids. In nucleotides, the CDR3 is TGTGCCAGCAGCCCAGAGGGGGGGCTGAACACAGATACGCAGTATTTT. Amino acid sequence: CASSPEGGLNTDTQYF.

The J gene is TRBJ2-2, the V gene TRBV11-2; 8 positions match TRBD2. CDR3 size: 15 residues. With V trimmed by 3 bases and J by 7 bases, 7 bases remained unmatched. Germline CDR1 and CDR2: SGHAT and FQNNGV. The CDR3: CASSLGREGIGELFF. The CDR3 region has the DNA TGTGCCAGCAGCTTGGGACGGGAGGGAATCGGGGAGCTGTTTTTT.

This clonotype showed up just once. CDR3 sequence reads: CASSDWGARNEQYF. The CDR3, as DNA: TGTGCCAGCAGTGACTGGGGGGCGCGAAACGAGCAGTACTTC. The chain uses TRBV2 and TRBJ2-7; D possibly matches TRBD1 or TRBD2 (6 bases each). CDR1 and CDR2 from the germline V gene are SNHLY and FYNNEI. V was clipped by 3 bases and J by 5 bases, with 14 bases between them. This CDR3 is 14 amino acids long.

This clonotype showed up just a few times. This sequence joins TRBV7-6 and TRBJ2-1; D gene unclear. Deletions cut 5 bases from V and 7 bases from J, with 6 bases between. Germline-derived CDR1 and CDR2 are SGHVS and FNYEAQ. The length of the CDR3 is 11 residues. The CDR3 sequence: CASSIDNEQFF. The CDR3 DNA reads as TGTGCCAGCAGCATCGATAATGAGCAGTTCTTC.

The chain links TRBV20-1 to TRBJ1-2; 10 bases line up with TRBD1. This CDR3 spans 13 amino acids. Trimming removed 6 bases from V and 5 bases from J; junction bases left unmatched: 6. Germline lookup yields CDR1 DFQATT and CDR2 SNEGSKA (reference sequence). CDR3 in amino acids: CSATGTGEYGYTF. CDR3 DNA: TGCAGTGCCACCGGGACAGGGGAGTATGGCTACACCTTC.

By sample fraction, this clonotype is medium-sized. This sequence joins TRBV25-1 and TRBJ1-3, with a weak D call TRBD1 (5 bases). Germline values: CDR1 MGHDK, CDR2 SYGVNS. The CDR3 covers 14 residues. V gave up 3 bases and J gave up 0 bases, with 6 bases separating them. The CDR3 nucleotides are TGTGCCAGCAGTGAGGGGGACTCTGGAAACACCATATATTTT. The encoded protein is CASSEGDSGNTIYF. The full variable domain, with the rest looked up from reference TRBV25-1 and TRBJ1-3, is EADIYQTPRYLVIGTGKKITLECSQTMGHDKMYWYQQDPGMELHLIHYSYGVNSTEKGDLSSESTVSRIRTEHFPLTLESARPSHTSQYLCASSEGDSGNTIYFGEGSWLTVV.

This clonotype was recorded many times. The chain uses TRBV9 and TRBJ2-3; TRBD2 matches at 10 bases. Germline V gene lookup returns CDR1 SGDLS and CDR2 YYNGEE. CDR3 length: 15 amino acids. Trimming took 3 bases from V and 5 from J; bases not matched to a gene: 6. The CDR3 sequence: CASSGAGGWGDTQYF. In DNA form, the CDR3 reads TGTGCCAGCAGCGGAGCGGGGGGGTGGGGAGATACGCAGTATTTT. The whole variable domain, remainder taken from reference TRBV9 and TRBJ2-3, is DSGVTQTPKHLITATGQRVTLRCSPRSGDLSVYWYQQSLDQGLQFLIQYYNGEERAKGNILERFSAQQFPDLHSELNLSSLELGDSALYFCASSGAGGWGDTQYFGPGTRLTVL.

This clonotype occurred many times. The J gene is TRBJ1-6, the V gene TRBV6-5; weak D call: TRBD1 (5 bases). The germline V gene has CDR1 MNHEY and CDR2 SVGAGI. Trimming pared 5 bases from V and 7 bases from J, leaving 12 bases between. The CDR3 has 14 amino acids. CDR3 DNA: TGTGCCAGCAGTCACCCAGGGCTCAATTCACCCCTCCACTTT. Its translation is CASSHPGLNSPLHF.